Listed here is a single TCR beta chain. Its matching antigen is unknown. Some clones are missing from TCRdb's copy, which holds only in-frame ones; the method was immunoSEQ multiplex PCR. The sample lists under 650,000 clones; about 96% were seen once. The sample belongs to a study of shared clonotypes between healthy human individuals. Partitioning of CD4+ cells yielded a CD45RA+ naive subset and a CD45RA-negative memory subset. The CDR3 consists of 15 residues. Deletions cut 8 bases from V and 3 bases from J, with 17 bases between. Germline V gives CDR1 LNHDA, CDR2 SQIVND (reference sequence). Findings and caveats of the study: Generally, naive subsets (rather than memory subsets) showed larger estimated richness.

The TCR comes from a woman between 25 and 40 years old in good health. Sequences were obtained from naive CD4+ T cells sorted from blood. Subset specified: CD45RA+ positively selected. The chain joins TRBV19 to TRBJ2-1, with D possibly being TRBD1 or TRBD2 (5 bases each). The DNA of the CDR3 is TGTGCCAGTGGGGACGGGGCCGCCAACTACAATGAGCAGTTCTTC. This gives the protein CASGDGAANYNEQFF.